These T cell receptor beta chains were read from a single sample in a study of shared clonotypes between healthy human individuals. Clones were sequenced by immunoSEQ multiplex PCR, and TCRdb holds only the in-frame ones, with some missing. The sample yields approximately 1,500,000 clones, roughly 96% seen once. The sample consisted of naive CD4+ T cells sorted from blood. The source is a man under 40 in good health. The CDR3 runs from the conserved cysteine through the conserved F or W. The order of the fields is J gene, V gene, D gene, clone size, CDR3 protein, CDR3 DNA. The D gene is left open where the match is weak. Clone size appears in some rows only: once, few, many, or a class for an expanded clone.

>TRBJ2-7|TRBV19|TRBD1|NA
CASTRDRTSYEQYF
TGTGCCAGTACCCGGGACAGGACCTCCTACGAGCAGTACTTC
>TRBJ1-5|TRBV25-1|TRBD1|NA
CASSGQGGNQPQHF
TGTGCCAGCAGTGGGCAGGGGGGCAATCAGCCCCAGCATTTT
>TRBJ1-2|TRBV5-6|NA|NA
CASSIDRPYGYTF
TGTGCCAGCAGCATCGACAGGCCCTATGGCTACACCTTC
>TRBJ2-5|TRBV6-5|NA|NA
CASSYSNSVRETQYF
TGTGCCAGCAGTTACTCGAATTCGGTCCGGGAGACCCAGTACTTC
>TRBJ2-2|TRBV6-5|TRBD1|NA
CATTTGAPGELFF
TGTGCCACCACAACAGGGGCCCCCGGGGAGCTGTTTTTT
>TRBJ1-1|TRBV11-1|TRBD1|NA
CASSLVQGTEAFF
TGTGCCAGCAGCTTAGTACAGGGGACTGAAGCTTTCTTT
>TRBJ2-5|TRBV2|NA|NA
CASSEAAGLAKTQYF
TGTGCCAGCAGTGAAGCGGCCGGATTAGCGAAGACCCAGTACTTC
>TRBJ2-7|TRBV5-1|TRBD2|NA
CASSSGLVSEQYF
TGCGCCAGCAGCTCAGGACTAGTATCCGAGCAGTACTTC
>TRBJ2-3|TRBV4-1|TRBD1|NA
CASSLPSTGPLTDTQYF
TGCGCCAGCAGCCTCCCTTCGACAGGGCCCCTCACAGATACGCAGTATTTT
>TRBJ1-2|TRBV5-1|TRBD1|NA
CASSPRTGGISYGYTF
TGCGCCAGCAGCCCCCGGACAGGGGGTATTAGCTATGGCTACACCTTC
>TRBJ2-2|TRBV5-1|NA|NA
CASSFGQGNTGELFF
TGCGCCAGCAGCTTTGGGCAGGGTAACACCGGGGAGCTGTTTTTT
>TRBJ1-5|TRBV19|NA|NA
CASSDAGLNQPQHF
TGTGCCAGTAGCGACGCGGGGTTGAATCAGCCCCAGCATTTT
>TRBJ2-1|TRBV4-1|TRBD2|NA
CASSPPGLAGVDEQFF
TGCGCCAGCAGCCCCCCGGGGCTAGCGGGAGTAGATGAGCAGTTCTTC
>TRBJ1-5|TRBV18|NA|NA
CASSPGGAGNQPQHF
TGTGCCAGCTCACCGGGGGGGGCCGGCAATCAGCCCCAGCATTTT
>TRBJ2-1|TRBV5-5|NA|NA
CASSLDTGDSNEQFF
TGTGCCAGCAGCCTAGACACCGGCGATTCCAATGAGCAGTTCTTC
>TRBJ2-1|TRBV2|NA|NA
CASRYNEQFF
TGTGCCAGCAGATACAATGAGCAGTTCTTC
>TRBJ2-7|TRBV27|TRBD1|NA
CASRSDREYEQYF
TGTGCCAGCCGCTCGGACAGGGAGTACGAGCAGTACTTC
>TRBJ2-2|TRBV7-8|NA|NA
CASSLGTGELFF
TGTGCCAGCAGCTTAGGTACCGGGGAGCTGTTTTTT
>TRBJ2-7|TRBV13|TRBD2|NA
CASSLGGRASYEQYF
TGTGCCAGCAGCTTGGGCGGGAGGGCCTCCTACGAGCAGTACTTC
>TRBJ2-7|TRBV10-3|TRBD1|NA
CAISRTGTPIYEQYF
TGTGCCATCAGTAGGACAGGGACCCCTATCTACGAGCAGTACTTC
>TRBJ2-5|TRBV7-9|NA|NA
CASQSEGARETQYF
TGTGCCAGCCAGTCGGAGGGGGCGCGGGAGACCCAGTACTTC
>TRBJ2-7|TRBV5-1|TRBD1|NA
CASRLGTGLFYEQYF
TGCGCCAGCCGACTGGGGACAGGCCTCTTCTACGAGCAGTACTTC
>TRBJ2-7|TRBV6-1|TRBD2|NA
CASSGGLAGYEQYF
TGTGCCAGCAGTGGGGGACTAGCGGGCTACGAGCAGTACTTC
>TRBJ2-1|TRBV18|NA|NA
CASSLLPAGRHNEQFF
TGTGCCAGCTCACTGTTACCCGCGGGGCGGCACAATGAGCAGTTCTTC
>TRBJ2-5|TRBV7-2|NA|few
CASSLVGPETQYF
TGTGCCAGCAGCTTAGTCGGTCCGGAGACCCAGTACTTC
>TRBJ2-2|TRBV18|TRBD1|once
CASSPGQGARTGELFF
TGTGCCAGCTCACCTGGACAGGGGGCGCGGACCGGGGAGCTGTTTTTT
>TRBJ2-3|TRBV9|NA|NA
CASSAGKGEDTQYF
TGTGCCAGCAGCGCCGGGAAGGGGGAGGATACGCAGTATTTT
>TRBJ2-7|TRBV2|NA|NA
CASSRDGTSPYEQYF
TGTGCCAGCAGCCGGGACGGAACTTCCCCCTACGAGCAGTACTTC